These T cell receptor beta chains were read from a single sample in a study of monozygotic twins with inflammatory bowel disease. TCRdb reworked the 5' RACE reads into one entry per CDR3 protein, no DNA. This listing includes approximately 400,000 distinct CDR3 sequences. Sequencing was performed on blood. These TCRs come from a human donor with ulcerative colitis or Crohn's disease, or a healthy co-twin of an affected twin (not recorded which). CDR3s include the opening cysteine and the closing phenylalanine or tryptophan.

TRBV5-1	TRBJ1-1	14	CASSRSGMNTEAFF
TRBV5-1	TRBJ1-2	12	CASGQGNYGYTF
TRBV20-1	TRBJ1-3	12	CSARGPGNTIYF
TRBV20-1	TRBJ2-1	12	CSARGTPNEQFF
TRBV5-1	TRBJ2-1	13	CASGQGVHNEQFF
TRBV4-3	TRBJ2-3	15	CASSPGGENGDTQYF
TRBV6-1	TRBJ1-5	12	CASRTGNQPQHF
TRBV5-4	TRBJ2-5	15	CASSSRAFIQETQYF
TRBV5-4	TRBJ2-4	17	CASSSNVGTAHSNIQYF
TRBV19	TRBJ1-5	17	CASSIYRGSGSNQPQHF
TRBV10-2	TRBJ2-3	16	CASIERGTGSSDTQYF
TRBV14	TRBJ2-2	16	CASSPWAGANTGELFF
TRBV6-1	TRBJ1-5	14	CASSGGEVNQPQHF
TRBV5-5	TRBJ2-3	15	CASNPGELSTDTQYF
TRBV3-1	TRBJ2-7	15	CASSQAGTGSREQYF
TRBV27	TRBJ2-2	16	CASSRWTSGGSGELFF
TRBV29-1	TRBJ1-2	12	CSAKPQGLGYTF
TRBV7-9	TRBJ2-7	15	CASSSRPGQHYEQYF
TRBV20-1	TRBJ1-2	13	CSARRDRGYGYTF
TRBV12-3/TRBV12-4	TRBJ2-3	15	CASSVTSGGGDTQYF
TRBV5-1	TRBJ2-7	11	CASRGAYEQYF
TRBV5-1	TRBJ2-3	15	CASRAGGASTDTQYF
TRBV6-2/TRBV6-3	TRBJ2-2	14	CASSRTRNTGELFF
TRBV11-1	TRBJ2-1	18	CASSSIKAQRDSYNEQFF
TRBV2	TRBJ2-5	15	CASSVTSGAQETQYF
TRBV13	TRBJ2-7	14	CASSLGAVSYEQYF
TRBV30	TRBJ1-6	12	CAWFTLGQPLHF
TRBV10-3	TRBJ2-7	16	CATGRISGTRPYEQYF
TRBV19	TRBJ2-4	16	CASSLLTSLAKNIQYF